The table lists the clone carrying this T cell receptor (beta chain) with many counts. Its antigen remains unidentified. The data were obtained in a study of T cells in Graves' hyperthyroidism and ophthalmopathy. An absence of ophthalmopathy progression within 18 months meant stable Graves' hyperthyroidism. Each diagnosis was grounded in clinical symptoms, serum thyroxine and TRAb, thyroid ultrasound, and orbital computed tomography. Regarding the study as a whole: Model output signaled ophthalmopathy a median 6.5 months ahead of onset.

Amplification of TCR beta CDR3 regions used RNA as the template. HTBI primers were used for first-round RT-PCR of the TCR CDR3. TCRdb independently ran MiXCR on the multiplex PCR reads; one entry per CDR3 protein. The table records hundreds of thousands of distinct CDR3 sequences, about 20% of them present only once. There are 15 residues in the CDR3. Trimming cost V 1 base and J 5 bases, with 15 bases left between them. Germline V lookup: CDR1 LNHNV, CDR2 YYDKDF (reference sequence). The TCR comes from a young woman with Graves' hyperthyroidism. The chain links TRBV15 to TRBJ2-7; D perhaps matches TRBD1 (6 bases). The sample taken for sequencing was blood. The CDR3 loop is CATSRAGGMGHEQYF. DNA of the CDR3: TGTGCCACCAGCAGAGCTGGGGGCATGGGTCACGAGCAGTACTTC.